These 10 T cell receptor beta chains share one sample of origin, sequenced in a study of shared clonotypes between healthy human individuals. Clones were sequenced by immunoSEQ multiplex PCR, and TCRdb holds only the in-frame ones, with some missing. The sample carries 470,000 or so clones, almost 80% recorded once. Sample: PBMCs. The source of these receptors is a woman between 35 and 50 years old in good health. Some clones in this sample may be carry-over from other donors' samples.

This chain joins TRBV28 and TRBJ2-7; no clear D gene. Germline-derived CDR1 and CDR2 are MDHEN and SYDVKM. The CDR3 has 15 amino acids. V lost 4 bases, J lost 4 bases, and 17 bases lay in between. The CDR3 reads CASSSGHSLFYEQYF. The CDR3 DNA reads TGTGCCAGCAGTTCGGGCCACAGTTTGTTTTACGAGCAGTACTTC.

The chain employs TRBV7-8 and TRBJ2-7; D possibly matches TRBD1 or TRBD2 (5 bases each). The V end was cut by 1 base, the J end by 5 bases, with 15 bases between. Germline V gene sequence: CDR1 SGHVS, CDR2 FQNEAQ. The CDR3 has 15 amino acids. The CDR3 loop is CASSLVQGRGDEQYF. DNA of the CDR3: TGTGCCAGCAGCTTAGTTCAGGGACGGGGCGACGAGCAGTACTTC.

In its sample, this clone was seen once. The V call is TRBV6-4, the J call TRBJ2-1; D may be TRBD1 (6 bases). The CDR3 is 13 amino acids. Germline-derived CDR1 and CDR2 are MRHNA and SNTAGT. V was pared by 2 bases and J by 9 bases, with 11 bases between. The CDR3 loop is CASSDREQGEQFF. The CDR3 nucleotides read TGTGCCAGCAGTGACAGGGAACAGGGTGAGCAGTTCTTC.

The chain couples TRBV5-6 to TRBJ2-5, with TRBD2 matching 7 bases. This CDR3 is 16 amino acids long. The J segment lost 2 bases and the V segment lost 2 bases, leaving 9 bases of the junction unmatched. The germline CDR1 and CDR2 sequences are SGHDT and YYEEEE. The CDR3 DNA reads as TGTGCCAGCAGCTTTGGGCCTAGCGGACAACAAGAGACCCAGTACTTC. Protein: CASSFGPSGQQETQYF.

Only a few counts were recorded for this clone. This rearrangement joins TRBV19 to TRBJ2-5; 11 positions agree with TRBD2. Germline CDR1 reads LNHDA; CDR2 reads SQIVND (reference sequence). V was clipped by 6 bases and J by 4 bases; unmatched bases: 10. The CDR3 length is 16 residues. The CDR3 DNA reads as TGTGCCAGTAGCCCCCGAGGACTAGCGGGCTCAGAGACCCAGTACTTC. This encodes CASSPRGLAGSETQYF.

This rearrangement joins TRBV19 to TRBJ1-5; D may be TRBD1 (6 bases). V lost 4 bases to trimming and J lost 6 bases, with 16 bases between them. Germline lookup yields CDR1 LNHDA and CDR2 SQIVND (reference sequence). CDR3 length equals 15 residues. This CDR3 reads CASSKGTSSGQPQHF. As DNA, the CDR3 is TGTGCCAGTAGTAAAGGGACAAGCAGCGGTCAGCCCCAGCATTTT. The full variable domain, completed using reference TRBV19 and TRBJ1-5, is DGGITQSPKYLFRKEGQNVTLSCEQNLNHDAMYWYRQDPGQGLRLIYYSQIVNDFQKGDIAEGYSVSREKKESFPLTVTSAQKNPTAFYLCASSKGTSSGQPQHFGDGTRLSIL.

This chain links TRBV7-2 with TRBJ1-5; TRBD1 agrees at 8 bases. The CDR3 length is 15 residues. The germline V gene has CDR1 SGHTA and CDR2 FQGNSA. V lost 2 bases, J lost 6 bases, and 6 bases stayed unmatched. CDR3 loop: CASSLRTGPSQPQHF. The CDR3 nucleotides are TGTGCCAGCAGCTTACGGACAGGGCCGAGTCAGCCCCAGCATTTT.

The V and J genes are TRBV29-1 and TRBJ2-7; the match to TRBD1 covers 8 bases. The junction had 16 bases not matched to a gene; V was cut back by 8 bases and J by 10 bases. Germline CDR1 SQVTM, CDR2 ANQGSEA. The CDR3 has 13 residues. The CDR3 region has the DNA TGCAGCTCCTCCCCCGGGACAGGTATGGAACAGTACTTC. This codes for CSSSPGTGMEQYF.

This chain joins TRBV30 and TRBJ2-5; D gene uncertain. From germline, CDR1 is GTSNPN and CDR2 SVGIG (reference sequence). The V and J ends lost 1 base and 4 bases respectively, with 7 bases between them. CDR3 length: 12 residues. The CDR3 loop reads CAWSEWGETQYF. CDR3 coding DNA: TGTGCCTGGAGTGAGTGGGGAGAGACCCAGTACTTC. The full variable domain, with the rest looked up from reference TRBV30 and TRBJ2-5, is SQTIHQWPATLVQPVGSPLSLECTVEGTSNPNLYWYRQAAGRGLQLLFYSVGIGQISSEVPQNLSASRPQDRQFILSSKKLLLSDSGFYLCAWSEWGETQYFGPGTRLLVL.

This clone appeared a few times. CDR3 bases: TGTGCCAGCAGCGTAGAACCCGGGGAGCTGTTTTTT. Translated: CASSVEPGELFF. V gene TRBV9 combines with J gene TRBJ2-2; D gene unclear. V was pared by 0 bases and J by 6 bases, with 3 bases between. CDR3 size: 12 residues. Germline V gene data show CDR1 as SGDLS and CDR2 as YYNGEE.